Listed below are T cell receptor beta chains from one sample, sequenced in a study of shared clonotypes between healthy human individuals. TCRdb keeps only in-frame clones here, not all; method: immunoSEQ multiplex PCR. This table holds 2,500,000 or so clones, about 92% found once. Sequencing was done on a sample of naive CD4+ T cells sorted from blood. The receptor source for this set is a man younger than 35 in good health. Both conserved end residues are part of each CDR3. The order of the fields is clone size, CDR3 length, D gene, V gene, J gene, CDR3 protein, CDR3 DNA. A D gene is named only where the DNA matches it firmly. Size values are once, few and many counts, or a class for expanded clones, and some rows have none.

>NA|18|TRBD1|TRBV30|TRBJ2-6
CAWSPLGQGIPGANVLTF
TGTGCCTGGAGTCCCCTGGGACAGGGGATCCCTGGGGCCAACGTCCTGACTTTC
>NA|14|NA|TRBV6-6|TRBJ2-3
CASSFTGGSDTQYF
TGTGCCAGCAGTTTTACGGGTGGATCAGATACGCAGTATTTT
>NA|13|NA|TRBV5-1|TRBJ2-7
CASSQTVPYEQYF
TGCGCCAGCAGCCAGACGGTTCCCTACGAGCAGTACTTC
>NA|15|NA|TRBV5-6|TRBJ2-7
CASSLTGGGAYEQYF
TGTGCCAGCAGCTTGACAGGTGGAGGGGCCTACGAGCAGTACTTC
>NA|15|TRBD2|TRBV5-1|TRBJ2-1
CASSLALAPYNEQFF
TGCGCCAGCAGCTTGGCACTAGCGCCTTACAATGAGCAGTTCTTC
>once|15|NA|TRBV5-4|TRBJ2-2
CASSLAPPSSGELFF
TGTGCCAGCAGCTTGGCCCCCCCTTCCTCCGGGGAGCTGTTTTTT
>NA|16|NA|TRBV4-1|TRBJ2-7
CASSPLSGRRGYEQYF
TGCGCCAGCAGCCCCCTAAGTGGCCGGCGAGGCTACGAGCAGTACTTC
>NA|17|TRBD1|TRBV5-5|TRBJ2-7
CASSRNPPVTGGDEQYF
TGTGCCAGCAGCCGGAATCCACCGGTGACAGGGGGCGACGAGCAGTACTTC
>NA|13|NA|TRBV7-2|TRBJ1-5
CASSRGINQPQHF
TGTGCCAGCAGTAGAGGTATTAATCAGCCCCAGCATTTT
>NA|16|NA|TRBV4-1|TRBJ1-3
CASSQEQGLSGNTIYF
TGCGCCAGCAGCCAAGAACAGGGTTTATCTGGAAACACCATATATTTT
>few|13|NA|TRBV2|TRBJ1-1
CASSDEVNTEAFF
TGTGCCAGCAGTGACGAGGTGAACACTGAAGCTTTCTTT
>NA|12|TRBD2|TRBV6-1|TRBJ2-1
CASSLAGDRQFF
TGTGCCAGCAGTCTAGCGGGAGATCGGCAGTTCTTC
>NA|16|NA|TRBV30|TRBJ1-4
CAWSPIPLATNEKLFF
TGTGCCTGGAGCCCCATCCCCCTTGCAACTAATGAAAAACTGTTTTTT
>NA|14|NA|TRBV7-3|TRBJ2-2
CASSLSSAVGELFF
TGTGCCAGCAGCTTATCCTCCGCGGTCGGGGAGCTGTTTTTT
>few|16|NA|TRBV14|TRBJ1-2
CASSRGWGGSDYGYTF
TGTGCCAGCAGCCGAGGCTGGGGAGGGTCAGACTATGGCTACACCTTC
>NA|14|TRBD1|TRBV30|TRBJ1-6
CAWSVQGMGSPLHF
TGTGCCTGGAGTGTACAGGGGATGGGGTCACCCCTCCACTTT
>NA|16|NA|TRBV13|TRBJ2-3
CASSLQGGASTDTQYF
TGTGCCAGCAGCTTACAGGGCGGAGCTAGCACAGATACGCAGTATTTT
>NA|16|NA|TRBV7-2|TRBJ2-2
CASSLAPARVTGELFF
TGTGCCAGCAGCTTAGCCCCGGCCAGAGTCACCGGGGAGCTGTTTTTT